This TCR beta chain is drawn from a study of cytomegalovirus exposure and HLA in healthy donors. Study details: The use of the same platform for the 95 to 150 validation repertoires and the 600 to 800 first-cohort repertoires was reported by a later analysis.

Whole-study findings and limits: Cytomegalovirus-associated status was assigned to fewer than 200 TCR beta chains. Through in vitro validation, a few CMV-associated chains were shown to be specific for CMV antigens.

The protocol was immunoSEQ multiplex PCR, while the TCRdb copy is restricted to in-frame clones and leaves out a portion. The table includes fewer than 250,000 clones, over 75% detected once. While the first cohort had fewer than 850 subjects, the donors belonged to the separate validation cohort of about 120 subjects. Comment on this clone: The target antigen is unknown.

Trimming pared 4 bases from V and 5 bases from J, leaving 14 bases between. CDR3 size: 14 residues. In germline, CDR1 is MNHEY, CDR2 SVGAGI. The clonotype originates from a woman aged 18-29 years in good health and CMV-seropositive. The specimen sequenced was PBMCs. This sequence joins TRBV6-5 and TRBJ1-1; TRBD1 is a possible D gene (5 bases). The CDR3 loop reads CASSLSGGKTEAFF. Written as DNA, the CDR3 is TGTGCCAGCAGTTTGTCGGGGGGAAAGACTGAAGCTTTCTTT.